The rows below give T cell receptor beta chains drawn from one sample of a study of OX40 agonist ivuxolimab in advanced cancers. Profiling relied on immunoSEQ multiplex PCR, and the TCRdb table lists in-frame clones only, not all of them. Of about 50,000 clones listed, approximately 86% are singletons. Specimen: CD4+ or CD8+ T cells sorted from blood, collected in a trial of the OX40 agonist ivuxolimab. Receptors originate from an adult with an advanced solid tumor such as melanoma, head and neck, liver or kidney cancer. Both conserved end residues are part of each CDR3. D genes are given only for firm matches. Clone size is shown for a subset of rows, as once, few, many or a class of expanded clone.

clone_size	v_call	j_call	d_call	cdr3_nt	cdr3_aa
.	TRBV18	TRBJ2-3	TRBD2	TGTGCCAGCTCACCGGCACTAGCGGTTAGCACAGATACGCAGTATTTT	CASSPALAVSTDTQYF
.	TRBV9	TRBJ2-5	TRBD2	TGTGCCAGCAGCCCGGGACTAGCGGGAGGGCAAGAGACCCAGTACTTC	CASSPGLAGGQETQYF
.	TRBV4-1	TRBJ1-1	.	TGCGCCAGCAGCCAAGTTTTGGTGGGGAGAGGTAGCACTGAAGCTTTCTTT	CASSQVLVGRGSTEAFF
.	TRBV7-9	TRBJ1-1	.	TGTGCCAGCAGCTTAGTCTTAGCCGCGAACACTGAAGCTTTCTTT	CASSLVLAANTEAFF
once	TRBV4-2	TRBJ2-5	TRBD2	TGTGCCAGCTCATGGCTAGCGGGAGTAATGGCCCAAGAGACCCAGTACTTC	CASSWLAGVMAQETQYF
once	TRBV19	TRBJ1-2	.	TGTGCCAGTACAGGGGTGGACTATGGCTACACCTTC	CASTGVDYGYTF
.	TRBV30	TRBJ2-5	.	TGTGCCTGGACCATGGGTGGAGAGACCCAGTACTTC	CAWTMGGETQYF
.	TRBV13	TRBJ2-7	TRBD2	TGTGCCAGCAGACTAACTAGCGGCGCCTACGAGCAGTACTTC	CASRLTSGAYEQYF
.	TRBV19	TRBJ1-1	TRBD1	TGTGCCAGTAGTACTACAGGGGTCCGGACTGAAGCTTTCTTT	CASSTTGVRTEAFF
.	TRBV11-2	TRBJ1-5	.	TGTGCCAGCAGCTTAAGCTCGGGGGGTCAGCCCCAGCATTTT	CASSLSSGGQPQHF
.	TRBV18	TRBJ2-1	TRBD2	TGTGCCAGCTCAGACAAGGGACTAGCGGGAGTCGGCGAGCAGTTCTTC	CASSDKGLAGVGEQFF
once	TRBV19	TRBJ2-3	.	TGTGCCAGTAGTATGGTAGGGGATACGCAGTATTTT	CASSMVGDTQYF
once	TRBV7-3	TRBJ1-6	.	TGTGCCAGCAGCCCCCATCGGTGGACCGGGGCCGATGATAATTCACCCCTCCACTTT	CASSPHRWTGADDNSPLHF
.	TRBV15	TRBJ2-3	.	TGTGCCACCACCCACAGACCAGGCCCCCCGGATACGCAGTATTTT	CATTHRPGPPDTQYF
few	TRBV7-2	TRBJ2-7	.	TGTGCCAGCAGCTTAATGCAAAGCAGCTACGAGCAGTACTTC	CASSLMQSSYEQYF
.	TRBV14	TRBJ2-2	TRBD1	TGTGCCAGCAGCCAAGATTGGCGGTGGGCCGCAGGGGGCTTCGGGGAGCTGTTTTTT	CASSQDWRWAAGGFGELFF
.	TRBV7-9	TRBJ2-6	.	TGTGCCAGCCCCCGCTCTGGGGCCAACGTCCTGACTTTC	CASPRSGANVLTF
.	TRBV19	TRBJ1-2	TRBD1	TGTGCCAGTAGTATGGGGACAGGGGTCCGCTATGGCTACACCTTC	CASSMGTGVRYGYTF
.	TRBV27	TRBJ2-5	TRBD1	TGTGCCAGCAAAACCGGGACAGGGAGGGAGACCCAGTACTTC	CASKTGTGRETQYF
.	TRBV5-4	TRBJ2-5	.	TGTGCCAGCAGCTTGGCAGGGTTACAGACCCAGTACTTC	CASSLAGLQTQYF
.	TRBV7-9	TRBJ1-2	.	TGTGCCAGCAGCTTAGTGGGGGCGCTCCTGTATGGCTACACCTTC	CASSLVGALLYGYTF
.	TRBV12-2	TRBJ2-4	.	TGTGCAAGTCGCTTAGTAGGGGTAGCGACGGCCAAAAACATTCAGTACTTC	CASRLVGVATAKNIQYF
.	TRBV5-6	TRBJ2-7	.	TGTGCCAGCAGCTTGGCCAGTGGCTACGAGCAGTACTTC	CASSLASGYEQYF
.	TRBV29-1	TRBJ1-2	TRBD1	TGCAGCGTTGGGACAGGGAGCGGCTATGGCTACACCTTC	CSVGTGSGYGYTF
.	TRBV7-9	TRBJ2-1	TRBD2	TGTGCCAGCTCCAGCAAGACAACGAGGCTAGCGGGGCCGTACAATGAGCAGTTCTTC	CASSSKTTRLAGPYNEQFF
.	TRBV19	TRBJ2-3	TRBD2	TGTGCCAGTAGTATAGAAGGGTTTGGGAGGACTAGCGGGGGGACCCTATTCACAGATACGCAGTATTTT	CASSIEGFGRTSGGTLFTDTQYF
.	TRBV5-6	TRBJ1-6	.	TGTGCCAGCAGCGAAGGACAGTTTTCACCCCTCCACTTT	CASSEGQFSPLHF
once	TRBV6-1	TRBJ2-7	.	TGTGCCAGCAGTCCCCTCGAAGGGGCGCACGAGCAGTACTTC	CASSPLEGAHEQYF
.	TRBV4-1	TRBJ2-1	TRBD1	TGCGCCAGCAGCCAGGGGATGACAGGGGGCGTCCGAAATGAGCAGTTCTTC	CASSQGMTGGVRNEQFF
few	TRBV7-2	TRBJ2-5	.	TGTGCCAGCAGCTTATTTGGCAGCCAAGAGACCCAGTACTTC	CASSLFGSQETQYF
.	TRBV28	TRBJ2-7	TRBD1	TGTGCCAGCAGTTTTGGGGACAGGGGTTCCGAGCAGTACTTC	CASSFGDRGSEQYF
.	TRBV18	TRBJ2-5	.	TGTGCCAGCTCACCCCCCGCGGGGTACCAAGAGACCCAGTACTTC	CASSPPAGYQETQYF
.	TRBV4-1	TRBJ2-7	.	TGCGCCAGCAGCGCGAAAAGGGCCTACGGCAGCCACTCCTACGAGCAGTACTTC	CASSAKRAYGSHSYEQYF
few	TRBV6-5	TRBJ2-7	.	TGTGCCAGCAGTTACACACACTGGGACGAGCAGTACTTC	CASSYTHWDEQYF
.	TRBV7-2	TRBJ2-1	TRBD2	TGTGCCAGCAGCTTAACGACCTCTAGCGGGGCCTTTCGTGAGCAGTTCTTC	CASSLTTSSGAFREQFF
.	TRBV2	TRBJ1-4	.	TGTGCCAGCAGTGGGGCAGGGGTAAATGAAAAACTGTTTTTT	CASSGAGVNEKLFF
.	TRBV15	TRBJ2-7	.	TGTGCCACCAGCAGAGGGACTGGACCCTACGAGCAGTACTTC	CATSRGTGPYEQYF